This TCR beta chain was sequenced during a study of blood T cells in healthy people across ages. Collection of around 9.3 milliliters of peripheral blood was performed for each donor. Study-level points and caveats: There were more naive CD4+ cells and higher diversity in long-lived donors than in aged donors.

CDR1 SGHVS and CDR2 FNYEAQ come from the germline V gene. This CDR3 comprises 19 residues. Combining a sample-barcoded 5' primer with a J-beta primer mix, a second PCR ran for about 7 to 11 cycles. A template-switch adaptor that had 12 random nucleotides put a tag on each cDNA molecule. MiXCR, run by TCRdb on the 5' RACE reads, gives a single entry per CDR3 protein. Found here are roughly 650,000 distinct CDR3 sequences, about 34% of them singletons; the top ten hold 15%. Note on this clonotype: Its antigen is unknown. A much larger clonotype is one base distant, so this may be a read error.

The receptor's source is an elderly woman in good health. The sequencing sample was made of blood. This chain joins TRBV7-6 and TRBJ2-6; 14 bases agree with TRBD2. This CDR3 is CASSPRTSGGSSGANVRTF. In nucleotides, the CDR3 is TGTGCCAGCAGCCCCAGGACTAGCGGGGGGAGCTCTGGGGCCAACGTCCGGACTTTC.